This T cell receptor beta chain was found in a study of T cell responses to AZD1222 COVID-19 vaccine. Across the whole study: Pooling covered second doses at about 4 or about 12 weeks. General study results and limits: Reportedly, nearly half of unique spike TCRs recognized epitopes outside B.1.351/B.1.1.7 mutations.

Clones were sequenced by immunoSEQ multiplex PCR, and TCRdb holds only the in-frame ones, with some missing. The table includes about 160,000 clones, roughly 90% detected once. About this clone: Its antigen is undetermined.

The clonotype comes from an adult in good health. The sequencing used peripheral blood, collected on day 0 of AZD1222 vaccination.

CDR3 in amino acids: CASTPAVGANYEQYF. CDR3 nucleotides: TGTGCCAGCACCCCCGCAGTTGGCGCGAACTACGAGCAGTACTTC. The rearrangement links TRBV11-2 to TRBJ2-7; no firm D call. CDR1 is SGHAT and CDR2 is FQNNGV in the germline V gene. The CDR3 covers 15 residues. Trimming took 7 bases from V and 3 from J, leaving 19 bases between them. Combining the CDR3 with reference TRBV11-2 and TRBJ2-7 gives the whole variable domain EAGVAQSPRYKIIEKRQSVAFWCNPISGHATLYWYQQILGQGPKLLIQFQNNGVVDDSQLPKDRFSAERLKGVDSTLKIQPAKLEDSAVYLCASTPAVGANYEQYFGPGTRLTVT.